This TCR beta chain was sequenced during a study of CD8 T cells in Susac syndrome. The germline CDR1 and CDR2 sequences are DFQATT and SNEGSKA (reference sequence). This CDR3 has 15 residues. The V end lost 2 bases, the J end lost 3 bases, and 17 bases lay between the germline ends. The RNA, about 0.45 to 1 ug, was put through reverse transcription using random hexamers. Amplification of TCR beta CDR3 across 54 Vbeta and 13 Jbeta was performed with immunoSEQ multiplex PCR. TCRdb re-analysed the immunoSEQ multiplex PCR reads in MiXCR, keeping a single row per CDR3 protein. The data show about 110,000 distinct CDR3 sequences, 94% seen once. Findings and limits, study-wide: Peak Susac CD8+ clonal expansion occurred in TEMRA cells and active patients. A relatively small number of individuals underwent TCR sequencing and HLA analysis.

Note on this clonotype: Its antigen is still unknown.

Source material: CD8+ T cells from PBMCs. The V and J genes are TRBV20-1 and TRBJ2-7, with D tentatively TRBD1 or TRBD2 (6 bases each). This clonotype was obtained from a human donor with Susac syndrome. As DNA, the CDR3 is TGCAGTGCTAGATTGGAAGAGGGGGGAATCTACGAGCAGTACTTC. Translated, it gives CSARLEEGGIYEQYF.